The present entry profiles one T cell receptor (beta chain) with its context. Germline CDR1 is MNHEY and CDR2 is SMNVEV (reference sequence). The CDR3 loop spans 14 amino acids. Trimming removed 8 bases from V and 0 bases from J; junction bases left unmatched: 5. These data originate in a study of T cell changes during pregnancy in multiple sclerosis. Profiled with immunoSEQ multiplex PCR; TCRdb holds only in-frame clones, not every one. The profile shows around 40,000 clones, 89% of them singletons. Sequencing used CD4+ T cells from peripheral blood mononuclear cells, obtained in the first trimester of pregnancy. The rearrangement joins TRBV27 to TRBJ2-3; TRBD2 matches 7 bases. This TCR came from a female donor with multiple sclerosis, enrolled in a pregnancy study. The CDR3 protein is CASSRDYSTDTQYF. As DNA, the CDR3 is TGTGCCAGCTCCCGGGACTATAGCACAGATACGCAGTATTTT.